The 30 T cell receptor beta chains reported below all come from one sample, sequenced in a study of shared clonotypes between healthy human individuals (dated by TCRdb to the early 2020s). CD8 naive samples were CD45RO-negative cells positively selected for CCR7, giving a CD45RA+CCR7+ population that excluded TemRA cells. The library was produced with the immunoSEQ multiplex PCR assay. This immuneACCESS table, as held by TCRdb, lists in-frame sequences with V and J called but not all clones. Of the missing ones, under half trace to an unresolved V gene in checked studies; the others have no known cause. The sample table records about 2.2 million clones; 85% to 95% of these occur just once. The top ten hold about 1.7% of the sample. Sample: naive CD8+ T cells from PBMCs. Per the publication, the cell subset or site label means: CD45RA+CCR7+. Every receptor here comes from a man in his late teens or twenties in good health. Some clones in this sample may be carry-over from other donors' samples.

This chain links TRBV13 with TRBJ2-1; D gene unclear. V lost 5 bases and J 8 bases, leaving 10 bases between the germline ends. Germline V CDR1 and CDR2: PRHDT, FYEKMQ (reference sequence). The CDR3 is 12 amino acids. The CDR3 nucleotides are TGTGCCAGCAGCACCAACTTGGATGAGCAGTTCTTC. It codes for CASSTNLDEQFF. Full variable domain (outside the CDR3, taken from reference TRBV13 and TRBJ2-1): AAGVIQSPRHLIKEKRETATLKCYPIPRHDTVYWYQQGPGQDPQFLISFYEKMQSDKGSIPDRFSAQQFSDYHSELNMSSLELGDSALYFCASSTNLDEQFFGPGTRLTVL.

The chain couples TRBV7-6 to TRBJ2-2; 7 bases line up with TRBD2. The CDR3 length is 16 residues. V lost 5 bases, J lost 9 bases, and 15 bases stayed unmatched. CDR1 and CDR2 from the germline V gene are SGHVS and FNYEAQ. CDR3 DNA: TGTGCCAGCAGCCCAACCCCCGGGGGGTTAGTCCGGGAGCTGTTTTTT. As protein: CASSPTPGGLVRELFF.

The chain links TRBV2 to TRBJ1-1; the D gene is possibly TRBD1 (5 bases). The germline V gene has CDR1 SNHLY and CDR2 FYNNEI. The CDR3 contains 15 residues. V lost 1 base to trimming and J lost 0 bases, with 9 bases between them. CDR3 sequence: CASSEVGVLNTEAFF. The DNA of the CDR3 is TGTGCCAGCAGTGAAGTAGGGGTCCTGAACACTGAAGCTTTCTTT.

The CDR3 region has the DNA TGTGCCAGCAGTTTAGGACTAGCTCCCAATGAGCAGTTCTTC. It codes for CASSLGLAPNEQFF. The chain links TRBV6-4 to TRBJ2-1, with 8 bases identical to TRBD2. J lost 6 bases, V lost 5 bases, and 6 bases had no gene match. CDR3 length: 14 residues. Germline-derived CDR1 and CDR2 are MRHNA and SNTAGT.

The chain has TRBV6-5 and TRBJ2-7; D remains unclear. The CDR3 covers 11 residues. Germline CDR1 reads MNHEY; CDR2 reads SVGAGI. Deletions cut 4 bases from V and 5 bases from J, with 6 bases between. The CDR3 DNA reads as TGTGCCAGCAGTTCCCTCGACGAGCAGTACTTC. It specifies CASSSLDEQYF.

This chain links TRBV4-1 with TRBJ1-2, with D possibly matching TRBD1 (5 bases). The germline V and J ends were trimmed by 1 base and 2 bases, with 20 bases remaining between them. The CDR3 is 18 residues long. CDR1 and CDR2 (germline): MGHRA, YSYEKL. CDR3 sequence reads: CASSQASRAGRVNYGYTF. DNA for the CDR3: TGCGCCAGCAGCCAAGCCTCACGGGCAGGCAGGGTGAACTATGGCTACACCTTC.

The rearrangement links TRBV6-5 to TRBJ2-7; unclear D gene. Germline loops: CDR1 MNHEY, CDR2 SVGAGI. CDR3 size: 12 residues. V was trimmed by 2 bases and J by 3 bases, leaving 5 bases between them. As DNA, the CDR3 is TGTGCCAGCAGTTACCAAAACTACGAGCAGTACTTC. Translation gives CASSYQNYEQYF.

About this clone itself: The same CDR3 can be traced to other DNA sequences in this sample. The genes are TRBV11-2 and TRBJ2-1; D remains unclear. This CDR3 comprises 13 residues. Germline CDR1 is SGHAT and CDR2 is FQNNGV. V lost 5 bases to trimming and J lost 0 bases, with 5 bases between them. CDR3 DNA: TGTGCCAGCAGCCTCCCCTCCTACAATGAGCAGTTCTTC. Protein product: CASSLPSYNEQFF. Full variable domain (outside the CDR3, taken from reference TRBV11-2 and TRBJ2-1): EAGVAQSPRYKIIEKRQSVAFWCNPISGHATLYWYQQILGQGPKLLIQFQNNGVVDDSQLPKDRFSAERLKGVDSTLKIQPAKLEDSAVYLCASSLPSYNEQFFGPGTRLTVL.

V usage is TRBV5-1 and J usage is TRBJ2-1; TRBD2 matches at 9 bases. Germline V gene sequence: CDR1 SGHRS, CDR2 YFSETQ. Trimming at V came to 0 bases and at J to 8 bases, leaving 6 bases not matched to a gene. The CDR3 consists of 15 residues. The CDR3 sequence is CASSLVRSSGDEQFF. The CDR3 DNA reads TGCGCCAGCAGCTTGGTTAGGTCTAGCGGGGATGAGCAGTTCTTC.

V is TRBV2 and J is TRBJ2-5; the D call may be TRBD1 or TRBD2 (5 bases each). The CDR3 consists of 13 residues. CDR1 SNHLY and CDR2 FYNNEI come from the germline V gene. V shed 3 bases and J shed 5 bases, with 10 bases lying between them. CDR3 sequence reads: CASSEYRRETQYF. The CDR3 DNA is TGTGCCAGCAGTGAGTACAGGAGGGAGACCCAGTACTTC.

The gene calls are TRBV29-1 and TRBJ2-3; D is ambiguous. The CDR3 runs 14 residues. The V end was cut by 4 bases, the J end by 0 bases, with 11 bases between. Germline loops: CDR1 SQVTM, CDR2 ANQGSEA. CDR3 nucleotide sequence: TGCAGCGTTGTGGGCCTTTTAAGCACAGATACGCAGTATTTT. It yields the protein CSVVGLLSTDTQYF.

Worth noting for this clone: Other DNA sequences within the sample encode an identical CDR3. The chain joins TRBV9 to TRBJ2-7, with TRBD2 identical over 7 bases. CDR3 size: 14 residues. With 3 bases clipped from V and 2 bases from J, the junction kept 5 bases outside the gene matches. The germline V gene encodes CDR1 SGDLS and CDR2 YYNGEE. The CDR3 DNA follows: TGTGCCAGCAGCGCTGGCGGGAGAACCTACGAGCAGTACTTC. Its protein product is CASSAGGRTYEQYF. The whole variable domain, remainder taken from reference TRBV9 and TRBJ2-7, is DSGVTQTPKHLITATGQRVTLRCSPRSGDLSVYWYQQSLDQGLQFLIQYYNGEERAKGNILERFSAQQFPDLHSELNLSSLELGDSALYFCASSAGGRTYEQYFGPGTRLTVT.

The genes are TRBV4-1 and TRBJ2-1; TRBD1 matches 7 bases. This CDR3 spans 17 amino acids. Trimming removed 6 bases from V and 2 bases from J; junction bases left unmatched: 13. CDR1 and CDR2 from the germline V gene are MGHRA and YSYEKL. CDR3 in amino acids: CASRESTGATTYNEQFF. For the CDR3, the DNA is TGCGCCAGCAGGGAAAGTACAGGGGCTACTACCTACAATGAGCAGTTCTTC.

V gene TRBV25-1 combines with J gene TRBJ2-1, with 11 bases identical to TRBD2. V lost 8 bases, J lost 9 bases, and 18 bases stayed unmatched. The germline gives CDR1 MGHDK, CDR2 SYGVNS. There are 17 residues in the CDR3. The CDR3: CASSPQTLAGDRGEQFF. CDR3 nucleotides: TGTGCCAGCTCACCCCAAACACTAGCGGGAGATCGGGGTGAGCAGTTCTTC.

The chain recombines TRBV29-1 with TRBJ2-1, with 8 nucleotides matching TRBD1. The trim removed 6 bases at V and 3 bases at J, leaving 4 bases unmatched. The CDR3 consists of 13 residues. Germline CDR1 and CDR2: SQVTM and ANQGSEA. This CDR3 reads CSVYGTGYNEQFF. CDR3 sequence (DNA): TGCAGCGTCTACGGGACAGGCTACAATGAGCAGTTCTTC.

The V call is TRBV15, the J call TRBJ2-5, with D tentatively TRBD2 (6 bases). Germline lookup yields CDR1 LNHNV and CDR2 YYDKDF (reference sequence). V lost 1 base and J lost 5, with 17 bases in between. This CDR3 spans 16 amino acids. The CDR3 region is CATSRGLASGSETQYF. The CDR3, as DNA: TGTGCCACCAGCAGAGGTCTAGCGTCAGGTTCTGAGACCCAGTACTTC. Using reference TRBV15 and TRBJ2-5 for the parts outside the CDR3, the full variable domain is DAMVIQNPRYQVTQFGKPVTLSCSQTLNHNVMYWYQQKSSQAPKLLFHYYDKDFNNEADTPDNFQSRRPNTSFCFLDIRSPGLGDTAMYLCATSRGLASGSETQYFGPGTRLLVL.

The gene calls are TRBV11-2 and TRBJ1-2; D is unclear. Germline V gives CDR1 SGHAT, CDR2 FQNNGV. V lost 2 bases and J lost 2, with 12 bases in between. The CDR3 loop spans 15 amino acids. The CDR3 region has the DNA TGTGCCAGCAGCTTAACAGCAGCCGTAAACTATGGCTACACCTTC. Amino acid sequence: CASSLTAAVNYGYTF. Complete variable domain (other parts from reference TRBV11-2 and TRBJ1-2): EAGVAQSPRYKIIEKRQSVAFWCNPISGHATLYWYQQILGQGPKLLIQFQNNGVVDDSQLPKDRFSAERLKGVDSTLKIQPAKLEDSAVYLCASSLTAAVNYGYTFGSGTRLTVV.

CDR3 coding DNA: TGTGCCAGCAGCTTAAGGACAGGGGATACCTATGGCTACACCTTC. It codes for CASSLRTGDTYGYTF. V and J are TRBV13 and TRBJ1-2; 9 bases are a match to TRBD1. V shed 2 bases and J 4 bases; nucleotides not matched to a gene: 5. CDR1 and CDR2 (germline): PRHDT, FYEKMQ (reference sequence). The CDR3 is 15 residues long.

This clone was seen just once. The chain carries TRBV9 and TRBJ2-5, with D perhaps given as TRBD1 or TRBD2 (5 bases each). The V and J ends lost 0 bases and 3 bases respectively, with 12 bases between them. CDR3 length equals 15 residues. CDR1 SGDLS and CDR2 YYNGEE come from the germline V gene. The CDR3 DNA follows: TGTGCCAGCAGCGTAGGGGCCGGGGCTAAAGAGACCCAGTACTTC. This encodes CASSVGAGAKETQYF. Supplemented by reference TRBV9 and TRBJ2-5, the full variable domain reads DSGVTQTPKHLITATGQRVTLRCSPRSGDLSVYWYQQSLDQGLQFLIQYYNGEERAKGNILERFSAQQFPDLHSELNLSSLELGDSALYFCASSVGAGAKETQYFGPGTRLLVL.

CDR3 sequence: CASSHDRDRGHYEQYF. The CDR3 DNA reads as TGCGCCAGCAGCCACGACCGGGACAGGGGACACTACGAGCAGTACTTC. The rearrangement links TRBV4-1 to TRBJ2-7; 10 bases map to TRBD1. The CDR3 sequence is 16 residues long. Per the germline V gene, CDR1 is MGHRA and CDR2 is YSYEKL. Trimming cost V 3 bases and J 3 bases; bases outside gene matches: 8.

V and J are TRBV7-2 and TRBJ2-7; the D gene is possibly TRBD2 (5 bases). The CDR3 has 14 amino acids. V shed 5 bases and J shed 1 base, with 12 bases lying between them. Looked up from germline, CDR1 is SGHTA and CDR2 is FQGNSA. Here the CDR3 reads CASSAGLLSYEQYF. The CDR3 coding sequence is TGTGCCAGCAGCGCAGGACTTCTATCCTACGAGCAGTACTTC.

The rearrangement links TRBV14 to TRBJ2-3, with D possibly matching TRBD1 (5 bases). The CDR3 is 15 residues long. The V gene lost 6 bases and the J gene lost 3 bases, with 16 bases spanning the gap. Germline V gives CDR1 SGHDN, CDR2 FVKESK. CDR3 DNA sequence: TGTGCCAGCAGTCCCAGGGTGTGGGGAACAGATACGCAGTATTTT. Translated, it gives CASSPRVWGTDTQYF. The full variable domain, rest sourced from reference TRBV14 and TRBJ2-3, is EAGVTQFPSHSVIEKGQTVTLRCDPISGHDNLYWYRRVMGKEIKFLLHFVKESKQDESGMPNNRFLAERTGGTYSTLKVQPAELEDSGVYFCASSPRVWGTDTQYFGPGTRLTVL.

This sequence joins TRBV11-1 and TRBJ2-7; 7 bases are a match to TRBD1. This CDR3 spans 15 amino acids. Germline V lookup: CDR1 SGHAT, CDR2 FQDESV (reference sequence). Trimming at V came to 5 bases and at J to 5 bases, leaving 12 bases not matched to a gene. CDR3 sequence reads: CASSQTRDSGHEQYF. The CDR3 DNA sequence: TGTGCCAGCAGCCAGACCAGGGACAGTGGCCACGAGCAGTACTTC.

The rearrangement joins TRBV7-9 to TRBJ2-7; the match to TRBD1 covers 7 bases. The CDR3 has 14 amino acids. The V segment lost 3 bases and the J segment 2 bases; nucleotides outside the gene matches: 4. The germline gives CDR1 SEHNR, CDR2 FQNEAQ (reference sequence). The CDR3 DNA reads as TGTGCCAGCAGCTTCTGGGACAGAACCTACGAGCAGTACTTC. Translated, it gives CASSFWDRTYEQYF.

As concerns this clone: Other nucleotide sequences in the sample specify the same CDR3. The rearrangement links TRBV27 to TRBJ2-1; 10 nucleotides agree with TRBD2. Losses at the gene ends were 3 bases for V and 6 bases for J; bases not matched to a gene: 5. This CDR3 is 15 amino acids long. The V gene's germline CDR1 is MNHEY and CDR2 SMNVEV (reference sequence). CDR3 sequence reads: CASSFLAGVANEQFF. The DNA for the CDR3 is TGTGCCAGCAGTTTCCTAGCGGGAGTCGCCAATGAGCAGTTCTTC.

The chain combines TRBV6-1 with TRBJ2-2; TRBD1 agrees at 7 bases. The CDR3 contains 13 residues. The junction had 4 bases not matched to a gene; V was cut back by 8 bases and J by 4 bases. Germline V gene lookup returns CDR1 MNHNS and CDR2 SASEGT. CDR3 DNA: TGTGCCAGCCTGGACAGGTCCACCGGGGAGCTGTTTTTT. Its translation is CASLDRSTGELFF.

V gene TRBV2 combines with J gene TRBJ2-7, with 8 bases identical to TRBD1. V trimming: 5 bases; J trimming: 6 bases; junction bases outside the gene matches: 12. The germline V gene encodes CDR1 SNHLY and CDR2 FYNNEI. CDR3 size: 15 residues. CDR3 region: CASSNRGLAPLEQYF. The CDR3 coding sequence is TGTGCCAGCAGTAACAGGGGGTTGGCCCCTCTCGAGCAGTACTTC.

CDR3 amino acids: CASSLTDRTYEQYF. The DNA of the CDR3 is TGTGCCAGCAGCTTGACGGACAGGACCTACGAGCAGTACTTC. V and J are TRBV5-6 and TRBJ2-7; TRBD1 matches at 7 bases. The CDR3 is made up of 14 amino acids. The germline gives CDR1 SGHDT, CDR2 YYEEEE. The J segment lost 2 bases and the V segment lost 1 base, leaving 3 bases of the junction unmatched.

Concerning this clone: Other nucleotide sequences from this sample produce the same CDR3. This chain connects TRBV18 to TRBJ2-2, with D perhaps TRBD1 or TRBD2 (5 bases each). Trimming removed 3 bases from V and 0 bases from J, with 8 bases in between. The CDR3 is made up of 15 amino acids. CDR1 KGHSH and CDR2 LQKENI come from the germline V gene. CDR3 nucleotides: TGTGCCAGCTCACCCGGGACGGCGAACACCGGGGAGCTGTTTTTT. The encoded protein is CASSPGTANTGELFF.

The rearrangement links TRBV7-9 to TRBJ2-7; maybe TRBD1 (6 bases). The CDR3 extends over 15 amino acids. Trimming removed 5 bases at V and 0 bases at J, with 14 bases between. The germline gives CDR1 SEHNR, CDR2 FQNEAQ (reference sequence). CDR3 DNA: TGTGCCAGCAGCCCGCGGACAGACCTCTCCTACGAGCAGTACTTC. Its protein is CASSPRTDLSYEQYF.